The 25 T cell receptor beta chains below were found in one sample sequenced in a study of blood T cell repertoires in COVID-19. The method was immunoSEQ multiplex PCR; TCRdb's version includes in-frame clones alone and lacks a portion of them. The sample contains approximately 280,000 clones, approximately 88% of which appear only once. Sequencing was performed on PBMCs or T cells enriched from blood (not recorded which). The receptors shown here come from a woman in her forties who had recovered from COVID-19.

CDR3 coding DNA: TGTGCCAGCAGCCGAGAGGGGGCATCTCTTCGGGGTGGCTACACCTTC. Its translation is CASSREGASLRGGYTF. The chain uses TRBV4-2 and TRBJ1-2, with 7 positions matching TRBD1. The V gene end was trimmed by 4 bases and the J gene end by 7 bases; junction bases not matched to a gene: 15. The CDR3 runs to 16 residues. Germline V gene lookup returns CDR1 LGHNA and CDR2 YNFKEQ.

The V call is TRBV7-2, the J call TRBJ2-7; 9 bases align to TRBD1. The CDR3 is made up of 16 amino acids. V was pared by 5 bases and J by 2 bases, with 10 bases of the junction left unmatched. CDR1 is SGHTA and CDR2 is FQGNSA in the germline V gene. CDR3 sequence: CASSPDRDRVTYEQYF. CDR3 nucleotides: TGTGCCAGCAGCCCGGACCGGGACAGGGTCACCTACGAGCAGTACTTC.

The CDR3 DNA follows: TGTGCCAGCAGAGGAGAGGGACTAGCCATCAATGAGCAGTTCTTC. It translates to CASRGEGLAINEQFF. The chain joins TRBV6-5 to TRBJ2-1, with 9 bases identical to TRBD2. Germline V gene sequence: CDR1 MNHEY, CDR2 SVGAGI. The CDR3 has 15 amino acids. Unmatched junction bases numbered 9, after V lost 6 bases and J lost 6 bases.

A word on this clone: At one of its ends the junction is not consistent with the germline gene, which may arise from a read error. The chain is built from TRBV5-5 and TRBJ1-3; D is undetermined. The CDR3 runs 13 residues. Germline assignment: CDR1 SGHKS and CDR2 YYEKEE (reference sequence). The CDR3 reads CASSLLAANTKYF. The CDR3 DNA sequence: TGTGCCAGCAGCTTGTTAGCCGCGAACACCAAATATTTT.

This chain uses TRBV5-1 with TRBJ2-7, with 8 bases matching TRBD2. Germline trimming cut 5 bases from V and 6 bases from J; bases unmatched to any gene: 10. CDR1 and CDR2 (germline): SGHRS, YFSETQ. The CDR3 runs to 14 residues. As DNA, the CDR3 is TGCGCCAGCAGTTACGGGACTAGAGGGGGCGAGCAGTACTTC. Protein: CASSYGTRGGEQYF.

CDR3 region: CASSLERRGFRSYEQYF. The CDR3, as DNA: TGCGCCAGCAGCTTGGAGAGGCGCGGTTTTCGCTCCTACGAGCAGTACTTC. V gene TRBV5-1 combines with J gene TRBJ2-7; D is undetermined. Trimming removed 0 bases from V and 0 bases from J, with 16 bases in between. CDR3 length equals 17 residues. Germline V lookup: CDR1 SGHRS, CDR2 YFSETQ.

V gene TRBV3-1 (or the pseudogene TRBV3-2) combines with J gene TRBJ2-2; tentatively, D is TRBD2 (6 bases). Germline CDR1 LGHDT, CDR2 YNNKEL (reference sequence). V lost 1 base, J lost 8 bases, and 20 bases lay in between. The CDR3 sequence is 17 residues long. The CDR3 loop is CASSQAGPLARAGELFF. The CDR3 coding sequence is TGTGCCAGCAGCCAAGCAGGTCCTCTAGCGCGGGCTGGGGAGCTGTTTTTT.

The V gene is TRBV5-8, the J gene TRBJ2-7; 7 bases agree with TRBD1. The J segment lost 0 bases and the V segment lost 4 bases, leaving 7 bases of the junction unmatched. CDR1 and CDR2 from the germline V gene are SGHTS and YDEGEE. This CDR3 contains 15 residues. CDR3 loop: CASSRTGSHSYEQYF. The CDR3 nucleotides are TGTGCCAGCAGCCGGACAGGTAGTCACTCCTACGAGCAGTACTTC. Using reference TRBV5-8 and TRBJ2-7 for the parts outside the CDR3, the full variable domain is EAGVTQSPTHLIKTRGQQATLRCSPISGHTSVYWYQQALGLGLQFLLWYDEGEERNRGNFPPRFSGRQFPNYSSELNVNALELEDSALYLCASSRTGSHSYEQYFGPGTRLTVT.

The CDR3 spells CASSLGGQGATYEQYF. CDR3 DNA sequence: TGCGCCAGCAGCTTGGGGGGACAGGGGGCTACTTACGAGCAGTACTTC. The chain has TRBV5-1 and TRBJ2-7; 12 bases align to TRBD1. The CDR3 spans 16 residues. V lost 0 bases to trimming and J lost 4 bases; unmatched junction nucleotides: 5. CDR1 and CDR2 from the germline V gene are SGHRS and YFSETQ.

This clone was recorded a few times. The chain joins TRBV19 to TRBJ1-2; D is uncertain. The CDR3 is 12 amino acids. Deletions cut 3 bases from V and 5 bases from J, with 7 bases between. Germline CDR1 is LNHDA and CDR2 is SQIVND (reference sequence). Here the CDR3 reads CASSMSPYGYTF. The CDR3 bases are TGTGCCAGTAGTATGTCCCCGTATGGCTACACCTTC.

Concerning this clone: Other DNA sequences within the sample encode an identical CDR3. V usage is TRBV30 and J usage is TRBJ1-5; 7 positions agree with TRBD1. Germline assignment: CDR1 GTSNPN and CDR2 SVGIG (reference sequence). With V trimmed by 2 bases and J by 4 bases, 2 bases remained unmatched. The CDR3 is 13 amino acids. The CDR3 here is CAWSNRGNQPQHF. CDR3 coding DNA: TGTGCCTGGAGTAACAGGGGAAATCAGCCCCAGCATTTT.

This chain uses TRBV11-2 with TRBJ2-2, with 10 bases aligning to TRBD2. This CDR3 region has 15 residues. In germline, CDR1 is SGHAT, CDR2 FQNNGV. J gave up 7 bases and V 5 bases, and 7 bases lay outside the gene matches. This CDR3 reads CASSPLAGADGELFF. The CDR3 DNA is TGTGCCAGCAGCCCTCTAGCGGGAGCGGACGGGGAGCTGTTTTTT.

J is TRBJ2-2 and V is TRBV6-2 or TRBV6-3; 14 bases line up with TRBD2. J was trimmed by 6 bases and V by 5 bases; bases with no gene match: 5. Germline V gene data show CDR1 as MNHEY and CDR2 as SVGEGT. CDR3 length equals 16 residues. CDR3 nucleotides: TGTGCCAGCAGTGACGGACTAGCGGGAGGAGCCGGGGAGCTGTTTTTT. Translating gives CASSDGLAGGAGELFF.

This rearrangement joins TRBV28 to TRBJ1-2; TRBD1 matches 7 bases. This CDR3 contains 14 residues. The ends lost 4 bases at V and 1 base at J; junction bases unmatched: 3. Germline lookup yields CDR1 MDHEN and CDR2 SYDVKM. The CDR3 nucleotides read TGTGCCAGCAGTTCCCCAGGGGGTAACTATGGCTACACCTTC. It codes for CASSSPGGNYGYTF.

The CDR3 DNA reads TGTGCCAGCAGTGGAGGGGACAGGGGGACCTCGGGCACTGAAGCTTTCTTT. The encoded protein is CASSGGDRGTSGTEAFF. The V gene is TRBV6-1, the J gene TRBJ1-1; TRBD1 aligns across 11 bases. Trimming at V came to 4 bases and at J to 4 bases, leaving 11 bases not matched to a gene. Germline V lookup: CDR1 MNHNS, CDR2 SASEGT. The CDR3 has 17 residues.

This chain's CDR3 is CASSTTSGSYEQYF. The CDR3 DNA reads as TGTGCCAGCAGTACAACTAGCGGATCCTACGAGCAGTACTTC. This chain uses TRBV6-2 or TRBV6-3 with TRBJ2-7; 8 nucleotides align to TRBD2. Unmatched junction bases numbered 4, after V lost 5 bases and J lost 1 base. The CDR3 contains 14 residues. CDR1 and CDR2 from the germline V gene are MNHEY and SVGEGT.

J is TRBJ2-1 and V is TRBV3-1 (or the pseudogene TRBV3-2), with 11 bases identical to TRBD2. The CDR3 has 17 residues. Trimming took 4 bases from V and 3 from J; bases not matched to a gene: 8. Germline lookup yields CDR1 LGHDT and CDR2 YNNKEL (reference sequence). In DNA form, the CDR3 reads TGTGCCAGCAGCCCCACTAGCGGGAGAAACCGCTACAATGAGCAGTTCTTC. Its translation is CASSPTSGRNRYNEQFF.

V gene TRBV6-5 combines with J gene TRBJ2-7; a weak D match, TRBD2 (5 bases). The CDR3 is 14 residues long. Germline V gives CDR1 MNHEY, CDR2 SVGAGI. Trimming pared 0 bases from V and 4 bases from J, leaving 10 bases between. In DNA form, the CDR3 reads TGTGCCAGCAGTTACTCGATTCGCGGGTACGAGCAGTACTTC. The encoded protein is CASSYSIRGYEQYF.

The V and J genes are TRBV5-4 and TRBJ2-7; TRBD2 might be the D (6 bases). CDR3 length: 16 amino acids. CDR1 and CDR2 (germline): SGHNT, YYREEE (reference sequence). Deletions cut 5 bases from V and 6 bases from J, with 24 bases between. For the CDR3, the DNA is TGTGCCAGCAGGGCGGGCCGTGACGGGAGAGGAGGCGAGCAGTACTTC. This translates into CASRAGRDGRGGEQYF.

The chain carries TRBV28 and TRBJ1-1; D possibly corresponds to TRBD1 (5 bases). V dropped 3 bases and J dropped 2 bases, with 19 bases sitting between them. This CDR3 comprises 17 residues. Germline values: CDR1 MDHEN, CDR2 SYDVKM. The chain's CDR3 is CASSFPRWGRRNTEAFF. In DNA form, the CDR3 reads TGTGCCAGCAGTTTTCCCAGGTGGGGGAGGAGAAACACTGAAGCTTTCTTT.

V and J are TRBV24-1 and TRBJ2-1, with 7 bases lining up with TRBD2. The CDR3 is 13 residues long. Germline V gene lookup returns CDR1 KGHDR and CDR2 SFDVKD. V dropped 7 bases and J dropped 5; count of bases not matched to a gene: 4. CDR3 nucleotides: TGTGCCACCAGCAGGACTAGGGACAATGAGCAGTTCTTC. Encoded protein: CATSRTRDNEQFF.

This chain connects TRBV4-3 to TRBJ2-7; 8 bases agree with TRBD2. The CDR3 has 16 residues. J gave up 0 bases and V 3 bases, and 7 bases lay outside the gene matches. Germline V gene sequence: CDR1 LGHNA, CDR2 YSLEER. DNA for the CDR3: TGCGCCAGCAGCCACAGTTTAGCGGGGACCTCCTACGAGCAGTACTTC. Protein: CASSHSLAGTSYEQYF.

The genes are TRBV27 and TRBJ1-1; no clear D gene. V was clipped by 6 bases and J by 0 bases, with 11 bases between them. Germline CDR1 and CDR2: MNHEY and SMNVEV (reference sequence). This CDR3 spans 14 amino acids. The CDR3 DNA sequence: TGTGCCAGCAGCCCATCCAGAATGAACACTGAAGCTTTCTTT. Translation: CASSPSRMNTEAFF.

This clone occurred once. The chain combines TRBV7-9 with TRBJ2-7, with D perhaps TRBD2 (6 bases). Deletions cut 5 bases from V and 0 bases from J, with 14 bases between. The CDR3 spans 15 residues. Germline V gene data show CDR1 as SEHNR and CDR2 as FQNEAQ (reference sequence). CDR3 coding DNA: TGTGCCAGCAGCCCCGGTGGAGGGGACTCCTACGAGCAGTACTTC. Encoded protein: CASSPGGGDSYEQYF.

V is TRBV5-8 and J is TRBJ1-5, with a tentative D call TRBD1 (5 bases). The germline V gene has CDR1 SGHTS and CDR2 YDEGEE. This CDR3 spans 18 amino acids. V lost 3 bases and J lost 0, with 19 bases in between. In DNA form, the CDR3 reads TGTGCCAGCAGCTCAGCACGGGGAGGGGTTTATAGCAATCAGCCCCAGCATTTT. Translation gives CASSSARGGVYSNQPQHF. The whole variable domain, remainder taken from reference TRBV5-8 and TRBJ1-5, is EAGVTQSPTHLIKTRGQQATLRCSPISGHTSVYWYQQALGLGLQFLLWYDEGEERNRGNFPPRFSGRQFPNYSSELNVNALELEDSALYLCASSSARGGVYSNQPQHFGDGTRLSIL.